This T cell receptor (beta chain) stems from a study of cytomegalovirus exposure and HLA in healthy donors. The study ran its PCR with 60 Vbeta and 13 Jbeta primers. Clones were read by immunoSEQ multiplex PCR, and TCRdb kept only the in-frame ones, dropping some. The sample lists 130,000 or so clones; less than 80% were seen once. Concerning this clone itself: What it recognizes is unknown.

The study, taken as a whole, reports: When presence/absence was analysed, sequencing depth was taken to be roughly uniform across donors.

Germline loops: CDR1 LNHDA, CDR2 SQIVND (reference sequence). V was pared by 0 bases and J by 3 bases, with 11 bases between. This CDR3 is built from 15 residues. The chain uses TRBV19 and TRBJ2-5; tentative D call: TRBD2 (5 bases). Sequenced sample: PBMCs. This receptor was taken from a man aged 35-49 years in good health and CMV-seropositive. The CDR3 nucleotides are TGTGCCAGTAGTATAGATCATGGGAGCAAAGAGACCCAGTACTTC. It is translated as CASSIDHGSKETQYF.